Listed below are T cell receptor beta chains from one sample, sequenced in a study of blood T cell repertoires in COVID-19. Some clones are missing from TCRdb's copy, which holds only in-frame ones; the method was immunoSEQ multiplex PCR. Of about 140,000 clones in the sample, around 86% were seen once. Source material: peripheral blood. These receptors all stem from a human donor in a cohort sampled during active COVID-19. The CDR3 runs from the conserved cysteine through the conserved F or W.

TRBV10-2,TRBJ2-1,CASSPLTSGSGNEQFF
TRBV5-1,TRBJ2-3,CASSLVAGSDTQYF
TRBV7-3,TRBJ2-6,CASSLQGGANVLTF
TRBV2,TRBJ2-1,CASSVRASGYNEQFF
TRBV4-1,TRBJ2-7,CASSQGQGPSYEQYF
TRBV5-1,TRBJ2-1,CASSTTEPYNEQFF
TRBV11-2,TRBJ2-3,CASRQSGGTDTQYF
TRBV10-2,TRBJ2-1,CASRRGYNEQFF
TRBV5-5,TRBJ1-6,CASSLAGGRGSYNSPLHF
TRBV7-9,TRBJ2-1,CASSLGLAGGTLEQFF
TRBV2,TRBJ2-1,CASSERPTVVF
TRBV5-6,TRBJ2-1,CASSLTGTGVYREQFF
TRBV28,TRBJ1-2,CASSFQGRSNYGYTF
TRBV7-9,TRBJ1-4,CASSPPGQALEKLFF
TRBV9,TRBJ1-2,CASSVGTGRDGYTF
TRBV5-4,TRBJ2-1,CASSLGTSGYNEQFF
TRBV25-1,TRBJ2-3,CASSEWSLWGTDTQYF
TRBV3-1/TRBV3-2,TRBJ2-5,CASSPDGRSGETQYF
TRBV19,TRBJ2-3,CASSLAGSTDTQYF
TRBV19,TRBJ2-4,CASSPRDRDIQYF
TRBV19,TRBJ1-5,CASSIGGQGLNQPQHF
TRBV9,TRBJ2-1,CASSVYGLTGYNEQFF
TRBV19,TRBJ2-7,CASSIVVSGTAYEQYF
TRBV7-9,TRBJ2-6,CASPSGPSGANVLTF
TRBV2,TRBJ1-2,CASSESARMRGQNGYTF
TRBV6-2/TRBV6-3,TRBJ2-7,CASRPRIGGVDEQYF
TRBV28,TRBJ1-2,CASFQSPGTSYTF
TRBV7-2,TRBJ2-1,CASSLARGGHYDEQFF
TRBV4-2,TRBJ2-7,CASSQDGQVAYEQYF
TRBV5-5,TRBJ2-5,CASSPLGLAVYQETQYF
TRBV30,TRBJ2-5,CAWSEQRGAGETQYF
TRBV5-1,TRBJ2-3,CASSKGGPGTDTQYF
TRBV4-1,TRBJ2-3,CASSQSSTDTQYF
TRBV28,TRBJ2-7,CASNPVQGTYEQYF
TRBV28,TRBJ1-5,CASSPRVSNQPQHF
TRBV24-1,TRBJ2-1,CATSTGSDYNEQFF
TRBV9,TRBJ2-2,CASSVGLAGNTGELFF
TRBV7-9,TRBJ1-2,CASSLQGYYGYTF
TRBV30,TRBJ2-3,CAGTGGHPSTDTQYF
TRBV25-1,TRBJ1-5,CGQGQGCYSNQPQHF
TRBV4-1,TRBJ2-1,CASSQDPGLAGEVYNEQFF
TRBV14,TRBJ1-5,CARSRGNQPQHF
TRBV6-5,TRBJ2-7,CASSYIARGDFSEQYF
TRBV5-4,TRBJ2-7,CASSLTPGPSSYEQYF
TRBV10-2,TRBJ2-5,CASATETQYF
TRBV7-2,TRBJ2-7,CASSFREVSYEQYF
TRBV11-3,TRBJ2-2,CASSPWSGENTGELFF
TRBV7-2,TRBJ2-3,CASSFGRYREDTQYF